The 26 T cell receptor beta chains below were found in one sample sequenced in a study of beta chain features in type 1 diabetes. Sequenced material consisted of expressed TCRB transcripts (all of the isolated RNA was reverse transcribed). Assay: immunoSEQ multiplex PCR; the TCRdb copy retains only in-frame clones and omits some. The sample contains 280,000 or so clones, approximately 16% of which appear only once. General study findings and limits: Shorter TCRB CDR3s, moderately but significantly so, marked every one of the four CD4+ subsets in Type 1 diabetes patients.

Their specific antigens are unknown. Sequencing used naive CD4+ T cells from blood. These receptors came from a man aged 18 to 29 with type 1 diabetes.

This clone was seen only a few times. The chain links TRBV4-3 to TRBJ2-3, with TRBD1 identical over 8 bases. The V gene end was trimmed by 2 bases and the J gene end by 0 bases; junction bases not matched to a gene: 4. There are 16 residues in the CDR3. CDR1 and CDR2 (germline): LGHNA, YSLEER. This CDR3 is CASSQNHRGSTDTQYF. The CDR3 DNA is TGCGCCAGCAGCCAAAACCACAGGGGGAGCACAGATACGCAGTATTTT.

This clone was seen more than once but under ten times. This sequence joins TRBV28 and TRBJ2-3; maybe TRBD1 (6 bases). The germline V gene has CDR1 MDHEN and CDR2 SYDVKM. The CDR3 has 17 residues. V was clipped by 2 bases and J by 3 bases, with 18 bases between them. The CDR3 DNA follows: TGTGCCAGCAGTTTACCCTCGACAGGCGCCGGTACAGATACGCAGTATTTT. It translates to CASSLPSTGAGTDTQYF.

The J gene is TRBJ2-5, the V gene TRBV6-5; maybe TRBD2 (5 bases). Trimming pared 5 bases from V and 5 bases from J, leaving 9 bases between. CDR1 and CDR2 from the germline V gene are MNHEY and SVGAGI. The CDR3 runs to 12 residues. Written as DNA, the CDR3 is TGTGCCAGCAGTCGGGCTAGCGAGACCCAGTACTTC. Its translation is CASSRASETQYF.

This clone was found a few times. CDR3 region: CASSFKLAGGLSSYNEQFF. The CDR3 DNA reads TGTGCCAGCAGCTTTAAACTAGCGGGGGGGTTGAGCTCCTACAATGAGCAGTTCTTC. This chain uses TRBV7-6 with TRBJ2-1, with 13 bases fitting TRBD2. The V gene end was trimmed by 3 bases and the J gene end by 0 bases; junction bases not matched to a gene: 8. CDR3 size: 19 residues. Germline-derived CDR1 and CDR2 are SGHVS and FNYEAQ. The complete variable domain, with remaining parts taken from reference TRBV7-6 and TRBJ2-1, reads GAGVSQSPRYKVTKRGQDVALRCDPISGHVSLYWYRQALGQGPEFLTYFNYEAQQDKSGLPNDRFSAERPEGSISTLTIQRTEQRDSAMYRCASSFKLAGGLSSYNEQFFGPGTRLTVL.

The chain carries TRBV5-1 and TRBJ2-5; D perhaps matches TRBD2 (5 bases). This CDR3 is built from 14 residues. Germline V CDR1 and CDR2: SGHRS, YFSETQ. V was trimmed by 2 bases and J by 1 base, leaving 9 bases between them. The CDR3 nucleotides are TGCGCCAGCAGCTTCGGGGAAGCCCAAGAGACCCAGTACTTC. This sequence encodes CASSFGEAQETQYF.

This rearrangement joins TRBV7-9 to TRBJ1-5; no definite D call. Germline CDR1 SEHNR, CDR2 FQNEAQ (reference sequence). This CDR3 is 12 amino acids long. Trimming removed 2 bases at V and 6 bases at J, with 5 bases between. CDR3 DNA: TGTGCCAGCAGCTTAATCGGTCAGCCCCAGCATTTT. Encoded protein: CASSLIGQPQHF.

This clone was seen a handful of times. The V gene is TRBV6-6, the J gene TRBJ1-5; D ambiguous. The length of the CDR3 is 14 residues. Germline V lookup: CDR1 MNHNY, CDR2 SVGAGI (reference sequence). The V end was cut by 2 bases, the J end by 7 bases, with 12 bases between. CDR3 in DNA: TGTGCCAGCAGTTACAGGCGGGAGTCCCAGCCCCAGCATTTT. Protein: CASSYRRESQPQHF.

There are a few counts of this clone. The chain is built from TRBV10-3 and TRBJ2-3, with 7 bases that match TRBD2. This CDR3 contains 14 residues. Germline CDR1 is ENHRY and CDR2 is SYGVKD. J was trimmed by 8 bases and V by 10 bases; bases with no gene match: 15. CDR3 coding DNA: TGTGCCACCAGCCTCCGGGAGGCCGAAGGTACGCAGTATTTT. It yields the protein CATSLREAEGTQYF.

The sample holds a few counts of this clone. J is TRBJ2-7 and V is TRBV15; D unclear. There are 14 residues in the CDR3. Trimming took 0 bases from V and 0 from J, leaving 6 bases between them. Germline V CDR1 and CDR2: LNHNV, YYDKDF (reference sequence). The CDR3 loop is CATSRDSFSYEQYF. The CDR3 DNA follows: TGTGCCACCAGCAGAGATTCCTTCTCCTACGAGCAGTACTTC.

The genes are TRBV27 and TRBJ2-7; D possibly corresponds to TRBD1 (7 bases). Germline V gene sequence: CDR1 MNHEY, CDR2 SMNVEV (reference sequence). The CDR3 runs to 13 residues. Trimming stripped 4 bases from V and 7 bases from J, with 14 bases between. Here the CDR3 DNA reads TGTGCCAGCAGTTCGAAACAGGGGAGGGAGCAGTACTTC. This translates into CASSSKQGREQYF.

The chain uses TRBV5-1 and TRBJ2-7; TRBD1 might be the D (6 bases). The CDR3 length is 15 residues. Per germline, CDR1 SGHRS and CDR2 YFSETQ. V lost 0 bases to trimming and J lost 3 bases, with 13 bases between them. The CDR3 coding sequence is TGCGCCAGCAGCTTGGTCGGTGTCAGGGGCTACGAGCAGTACTTC. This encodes CASSLVGVRGYEQYF.

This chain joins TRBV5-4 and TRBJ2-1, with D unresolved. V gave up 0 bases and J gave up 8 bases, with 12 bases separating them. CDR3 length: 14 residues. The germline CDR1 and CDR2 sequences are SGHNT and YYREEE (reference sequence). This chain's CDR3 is CASSLAPLQDEQFF. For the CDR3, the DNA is TGTGCCAGCAGCTTGGCCCCTCTTCAGGATGAGCAGTTCTTC.

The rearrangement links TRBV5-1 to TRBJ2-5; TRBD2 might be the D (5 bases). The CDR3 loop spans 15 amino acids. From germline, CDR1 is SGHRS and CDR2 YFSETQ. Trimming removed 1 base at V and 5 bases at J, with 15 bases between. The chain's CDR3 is CASSLLGSRGETQYF. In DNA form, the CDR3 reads TGCGCCAGCAGCTTGTTGGGATCCCGGGGTGAGACCCAGTACTTC.

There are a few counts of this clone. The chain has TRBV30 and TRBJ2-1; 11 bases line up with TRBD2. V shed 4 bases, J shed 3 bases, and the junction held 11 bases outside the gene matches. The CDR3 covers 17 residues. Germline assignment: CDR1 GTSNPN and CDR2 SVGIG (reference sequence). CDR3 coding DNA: TGTGCCTGGAAAGGACCTCTAGCGGGGGGTTTCTACAATGAGCAGTTCTTC. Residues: CAWKGPLAGGFYNEQFF.

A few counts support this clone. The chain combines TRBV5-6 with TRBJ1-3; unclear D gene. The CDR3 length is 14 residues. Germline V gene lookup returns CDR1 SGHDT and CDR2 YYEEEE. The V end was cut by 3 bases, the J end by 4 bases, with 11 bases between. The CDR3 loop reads CASSWPGVGNTIYF. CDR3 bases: TGTGCCAGCAGCTGGCCAGGCGTGGGAAACACCATATATTTT.

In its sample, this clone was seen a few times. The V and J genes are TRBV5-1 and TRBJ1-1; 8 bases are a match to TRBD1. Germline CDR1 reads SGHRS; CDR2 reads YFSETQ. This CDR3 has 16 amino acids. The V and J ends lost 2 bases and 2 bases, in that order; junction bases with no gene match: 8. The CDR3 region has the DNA TGCGCCAGCAGCTTCACCGGGACAGGAAAAAACACTGAAGCTTTCTTT. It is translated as CASSFTGTGKNTEAFF. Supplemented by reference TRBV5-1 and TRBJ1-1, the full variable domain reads KAGVTQTPRYLIKTRGQQVTLSCSPISGHRSVSWYQQTPGQGLQFLFEYFSETQRNKGNFPGRFSGRQFSNSRSEMNVSTLELGDSALYLCASSFTGTGKNTEAFFGQGTRLTVV.

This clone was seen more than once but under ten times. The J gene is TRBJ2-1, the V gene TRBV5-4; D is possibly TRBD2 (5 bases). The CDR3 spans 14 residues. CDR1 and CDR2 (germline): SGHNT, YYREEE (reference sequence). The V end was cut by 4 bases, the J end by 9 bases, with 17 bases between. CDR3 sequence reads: CASSPTPGVGEQFF. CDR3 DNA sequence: TGTGCCAGCAGCCCCACCCCCGGGGTAGGTGAGCAGTTCTTC.

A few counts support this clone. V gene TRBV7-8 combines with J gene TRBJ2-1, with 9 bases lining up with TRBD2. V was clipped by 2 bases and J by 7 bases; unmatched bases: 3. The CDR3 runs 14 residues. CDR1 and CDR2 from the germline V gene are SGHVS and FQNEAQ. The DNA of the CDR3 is TGTGCCAGCAGCTTATGGCGGGGGGGGAATGAGCAGTTCTTC. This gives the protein CASSLWRGGNEQFF. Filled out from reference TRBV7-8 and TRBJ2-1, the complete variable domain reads GAGVSQSPRYKVAKRGQDVALRCDPISGHVSLFWYQQALGQGPEFLTYFQNEAQLDKSGLPSDRFFAERPEGSVSTLKIQRTQQEDSAVYLCASSLWRGGNEQFFGPGTRLTVL.

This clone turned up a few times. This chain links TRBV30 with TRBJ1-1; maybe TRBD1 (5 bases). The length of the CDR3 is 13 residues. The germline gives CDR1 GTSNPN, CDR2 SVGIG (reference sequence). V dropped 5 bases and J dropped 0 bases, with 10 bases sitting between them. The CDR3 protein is CAWDSDMNTEAFF. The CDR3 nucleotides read TGTGCCTGGGACTCGGACATGAACACTGAAGCTTTCTTT.

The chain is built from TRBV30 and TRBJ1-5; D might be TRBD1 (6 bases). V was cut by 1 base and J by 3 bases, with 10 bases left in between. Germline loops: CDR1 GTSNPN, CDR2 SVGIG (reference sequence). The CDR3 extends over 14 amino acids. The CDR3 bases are TGTGCCTGGAGTGAGACAGGTATCAATCAGCCCCAGCATTTT. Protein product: CAWSETGINQPQHF.

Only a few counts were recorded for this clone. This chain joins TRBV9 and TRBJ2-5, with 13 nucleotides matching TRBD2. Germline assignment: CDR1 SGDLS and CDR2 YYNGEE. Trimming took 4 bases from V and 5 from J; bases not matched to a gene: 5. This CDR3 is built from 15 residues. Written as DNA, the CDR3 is TGTGCCAGCAGCTCGACTAGCGGGGGGTCGGAGACCCAGTACTTC. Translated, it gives CASSSTSGGSETQYF. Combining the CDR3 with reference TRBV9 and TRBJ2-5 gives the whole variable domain DSGVTQTPKHLITATGQRVTLRCSPRSGDLSVYWYQQSLDQGLQFLIQYYNGEERAKGNILERFSAQQFPDLHSELNLSSLELGDSALYFCASSSTSGGSETQYFGPGTRLLVL.

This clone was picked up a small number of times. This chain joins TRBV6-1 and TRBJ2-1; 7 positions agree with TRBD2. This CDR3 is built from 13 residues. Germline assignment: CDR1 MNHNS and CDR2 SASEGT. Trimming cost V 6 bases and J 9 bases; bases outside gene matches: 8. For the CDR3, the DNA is TGTGCCAGCAGACCGGCGGGAGCGAGTGAGCAGTTCTTC. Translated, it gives CASRPAGASEQFF.

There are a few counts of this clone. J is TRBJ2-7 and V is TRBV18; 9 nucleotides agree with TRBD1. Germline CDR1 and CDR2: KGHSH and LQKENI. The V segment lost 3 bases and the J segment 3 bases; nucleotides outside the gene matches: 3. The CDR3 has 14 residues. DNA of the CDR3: TGTGCCAGCTCACCTCGGGACAGGGTCTACGAGCAGTACTTC. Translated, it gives CASSPRDRVYEQYF.

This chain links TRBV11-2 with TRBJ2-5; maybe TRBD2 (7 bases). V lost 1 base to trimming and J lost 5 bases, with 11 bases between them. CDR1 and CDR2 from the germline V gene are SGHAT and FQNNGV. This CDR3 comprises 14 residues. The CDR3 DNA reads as TGTGCCAGCAGCTTAGGGGGGGGCTCGGAGACCCAGTACTTC. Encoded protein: CASSLGGGSETQYF.

CDR3 DNA sequence: TGTGCCAGCAGCAGCCTAGCGGGCCTAGTCCAGACCCAGTACTTC. Residues: CASSSLAGLVQTQYF. The chain links TRBV11-2 to TRBJ2-5; 8 bases align to TRBD2. Germline V lookup: CDR1 SGHAT, CDR2 FQNNGV. J was trimmed by 6 bases and V by 5 bases; bases with no gene match: 11. The CDR3 totals 15 residues.

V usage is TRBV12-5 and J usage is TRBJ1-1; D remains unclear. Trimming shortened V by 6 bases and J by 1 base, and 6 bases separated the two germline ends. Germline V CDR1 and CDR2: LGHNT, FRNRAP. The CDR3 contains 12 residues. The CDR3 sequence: CASGNRNTEAFF. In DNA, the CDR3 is TGTGCTAGTGGAAACAGGAACACTGAAGCTTTCTTT.